This section outlines one T cell receptor beta chain sequence together with its context. Its antigen remains unknown. These data are taken from a study of Ad26.COV2.S vaccination and SARS-CoV-2 variants. Study in general: Each vaccinee took Ad26.COV2.S intramuscularly, once or twice 56 days apart.

There are 14 residues in the CDR3. Germline loops: CDR1 SGHRS, CDR2 YFSETQ. The V end lost 5 bases, the J end lost 2 bases, and 10 bases lay between the germline ends. TCRdb's copy holds only in-frame clones and misses some; the assay was immunoSEQ multiplex PCR. The sample comprises 450,000 to 550,000 clones, nearly 90% of which are singletons, and approximately 2.5% rests with the top ten. General study points: Measures of TCR breadth and depth may have fallen short of total T cell responses. Greater spike-specific TCR breadth was seen in vaccine recipients than in placebo recipients. People who got the vaccine or the placebo had similar non-spike TCR breadth.

Treatment reported: over 15 received Ad26.COV2.S at low or high dose, single or two shots; about five received placebo; per-sample allocation not given. Samples were taken on day 63 after the first vaccine or placebo injection. The input for sequencing was peripheral blood, taken in a trial of Ad26.COV2.S vaccine versus placebo. This TCR derives from a person between 18 and 60 years old who received the Ad26.COV2.S COVID-19 vaccine or a placebo. The chain carries TRBV5-1 and TRBJ2-2; no clear D. CDR3 coding DNA: TGCGCCAGCAGTTGGCCTCTTAACACCGGGGAGCTGTTTTTT. Protein: CASSWPLNTGELFF.